One and the same sample provided the 21 T cell receptor beta chains below, sequenced in a study of blood T cell repertoires in COVID-19. Libraries were prepared by immunoSEQ multiplex PCR; TCRdb keeps only in-frame clonotypes and omits some of them. The sample holds about 67,000 clones; roughly nine tenths are singletons and the top ten take roughly 4%. The specimen sequenced was peripheral blood. The receptors here all came from a man aged 50 to 60 with active COVID-19.

The chain uses TRBV10-1 and TRBJ1-2; D is unclear. V was pared by 8 bases and J by 0 bases, with 16 bases between. CDR3 size: 15 residues. The germline V gene encodes CDR1 WNHNN and CDR2 SYGVQD (reference sequence). CDR3 nucleotides: TGCGCCAGCTCGGCCAGGAAGATTTCTAACTATGGCTACACCTTC. This encodes CASSARKISNYGYTF.

V is TRBV12-3 or TRBV12-4 and J is TRBJ1-5; weak D call: TRBD1 (6 bases). This CDR3 is 13 amino acids long. Between the trimmed V and J ends, which lost 6 bases and 4 bases, there was a span of 10 bases. The CDR3 DNA is TGTGCCAGCAGCGGAACAGGGAATCAGCCCCAGCATTTT. Residues: CASSGTGNQPQHF.

This chain's CDR3 is CASTTGGLGDTIYF. CDR3 coding DNA: TGCGCCAGCACGACAGGGGGTTTAGGAGACACCATATATTTT. The chain combines TRBV5-1 with TRBJ1-3, with 9 bases identical to TRBD1. Germline V CDR1 and CDR2: SGHRS, YFSETQ. This CDR3 has 14 amino acids. After removal of 6 bases from V and 8 bases from J, the junction contained 9 bases not matched to a gene.

The V gene is TRBV7-2, the J gene TRBJ1-4; no reliable D call. V was clipped by 2 bases and J by 0 bases, with 4 bases between them. This CDR3 has 14 residues. Looked up from germline, CDR1 is SGHTA and CDR2 is FQGNSA. This chain's CDR3 is CASSLRATNEKLFF. In DNA form, the CDR3 reads TGTGCCAGCAGCTTACGTGCAACTAATGAAAAACTGTTTTTT.

This sequence joins TRBV12-3 or TRBV12-4 and TRBJ1-1, with TRBD1 as a possible D gene (5 bases). CDR3 size: 13 residues. V was trimmed by 2 bases and J by 5 bases, leaving 9 bases between them. The CDR3: CASSLPGYTEAFF. CDR3 bases: TGTGCCAGCAGTTTACCAGGGTATACTGAAGCTTTCTTT.

The chain uses TRBV5-1 and TRBJ2-1, with TRBD2 as a possible D gene (5 bases). V was cut by 1 base and J by 1 base, with 9 bases left in between. Per the germline V gene, CDR1 is SGHRS and CDR2 is YFSETQ. The CDR3 totals 15 residues. The CDR3 sequence is CASSLRRVSYNEQFF. The CDR3 DNA reads as TGCGCCAGCAGCTTGAGGCGGGTGTCCTACAATGAGCAGTTCTTC.

The rearrangement joins TRBV5-1 to TRBJ2-6; 10 bases fit TRBD1. Germline V gene sequence: CDR1 SGHRS, CDR2 YFSETQ. J was trimmed by 3 bases and V by 4 bases; bases with no gene match: 4. This CDR3 region has 16 residues. The CDR3 here is CASSVTGGYGANVLTF. CDR3 in DNA: TGCGCCAGCAGCGTGACAGGGGGCTATGGGGCCAACGTCCTGACTTTC.

The CDR3 spells CASSLAGGAPQETQYF. The CDR3 nucleotides are TGTGCCAGCAGCTTAGCTGGGGGGGCCCCCCAAGAGACCCAGTACTTC. The chain combines TRBV7-6 with TRBJ2-5; a weak D match, TRBD2 (7 bases). Germline V lookup: CDR1 SGHVS, CDR2 FNYEAQ. This CDR3 has 16 amino acids. Trimming took 0 bases from V and 1 from J, leaving 12 bases between them.

The chain employs TRBV29-1 and TRBJ1-5; 7 bases align to TRBD1. This CDR3 region has 13 residues. CDR1 SQVTM and CDR2 ANQGSEA come from the germline V gene. V dropped 4 bases and J dropped 4; count of bases not matched to a gene: 4. CDR3 amino acids: CSVGQGINQPQHF. The CDR3 DNA reads TGCAGCGTTGGACAGGGAATAAATCAGCCCCAGCATTTT.

This clone appeared a few times. The chain couples TRBV5-1 to TRBJ1-4, with 7 bases aligning to TRBD1. The junction had 5 bases not matched to a gene; V was cut back by 4 bases and J by 5 bases. CDR1 SGHRS and CDR2 YFSETQ come from the germline V gene. The CDR3 consists of 14 residues. The CDR3 protein is CASSTGTVNEKLFF. In DNA form, the CDR3 reads TGCGCCAGCAGCACCGGGACAGTGAATGAAAAACTGTTTTTT. The full variable domain, completed using reference TRBV5-1 and TRBJ1-4, is KAGVTQTPRYLIKTRGQQVTLSCSPISGHRSVSWYQQTPGQGLQFLFEYFSETQRNKGNFPGRFSGRQFSNSRSEMNVSTLELGDSALYLCASSTGTVNEKLFFGSGTQLSVL.

This sequence joins TRBV28 and TRBJ2-7; TRBD1 agrees at 9 bases. Germline CDR1 reads MDHEN; CDR2 reads SYDVKM. V was clipped by 5 bases and J by 2 bases; unmatched bases: 7. The CDR3 consists of 15 residues. The CDR3 loop is CASSPTGGPPYEQYF. CDR3 nucleotides: TGTGCCAGCAGTCCTACAGGGGGCCCCCCCTACGAGCAGTACTTC. Variable domain in full (rest from reference TRBV28 and TRBJ2-7): DVKVTQSSRYLVKRTGEKVFLECVQDMDHENMFWYRQDPGLGLRLIYFSYDVKMKEKGDIPEGYSVSREKKERFSLILESASTNQTSMYLCASSPTGGPPYEQYFGPGTRLTVT.

The CDR3 spells CASSQGQGVGSPLHF. The CDR3, as DNA: TGTGCCAGCAGCCAAGGACAGGGGGTAGGGTCACCCCTCCACTTT. The V and J genes are TRBV14 and TRBJ1-6; 9 bases fit TRBD1. This CDR3 region has 15 residues. CDR1 and CDR2 (germline): SGHDN, FVKESK. V trimming: 1 base; J trimming: 10 bases; junction bases outside the gene matches: 5.

V is TRBV7-2 and J is TRBJ2-3; TRBD2 agrees at 9 bases. The V gene's germline CDR1 is SGHTA and CDR2 FQGNSA. V gave up 2 bases and J gave up 4 bases; unmatched junction bases: 4. This CDR3 is 15 amino acids long. The chain's CDR3 is CASSLLAGIPDTQYF. Written as DNA, the CDR3 is TGTGCCAGCAGCTTACTAGCGGGAATACCAGATACGCAGTATTTT.

This clone was counted only a few times. This sequence joins TRBV27 and TRBJ2-1, with 9 bases that match TRBD1. This CDR3 is 14 amino acids long. CDR1 is MNHEY, CDR2 SMNVEV, per germline (reference sequence). V was clipped by 4 bases and J by 5 bases; unmatched bases: 3. Written as DNA, the CDR3 is TGTGCCAGCAGTTCAAGACAGGGGGACAATGAGCAGTTCTTC. Translated, it gives CASSSRQGDNEQFF.

This sequence joins TRBV6-6 and TRBJ2-3, with TRBD2 matching over 8 bases. The V gene's germline CDR1 is MNHNY and CDR2 SVGAGI (reference sequence). This CDR3 has 15 amino acids. V dropped 2 bases and J dropped 4; count of bases not matched to a gene: 5. CDR3 region: CASSYIGRVADTQYF. DNA for the CDR3: TGTGCCAGCAGTTACATCGGGAGGGTGGCAGATACGCAGTATTTT.

This clone has a handful of counts. Here the CDR3 reads CASSYSTLSYNSPLHF. The DNA of the CDR3 is TGTGCCAGCAGTTACTCGACACTGTCCTATAATTCACCCCTCCACTTT. This chain connects TRBV6-5 to TRBJ1-6; D is unclear. The CDR3 runs to 16 residues. Trimming pared 0 bases from V and 1 base from J, leaving 7 bases between. Germline V lookup: CDR1 MNHEY, CDR2 SVGAGI.

This clone has only a few counts. V gene TRBV28 combines with J gene TRBJ2-7, with 8 nucleotides matching TRBD2. The CDR3 is 15 residues long. After removal of 1 base from V and 7 bases from J, the junction contained 9 bases not matched to a gene. The germline V gene encodes CDR1 MDHEN and CDR2 SYDVKM. The CDR3 reads CASSLFRLATTEQYF. CDR3 coding DNA: TGTGCCAGCAGTTTATTCCGACTAGCGACGACTGAGCAGTACTTC.

The chain uses TRBV5-1 and TRBJ2-1, with 9 bases that match TRBD1. CDR1 is SGHRS, CDR2 YFSETQ, per germline. After removal of 4 bases from V and 8 bases from J, the junction contained 13 bases not matched to a gene. The CDR3 runs to 16 residues. The CDR3 region is CASSATQGASMHEQFF. CDR3 coding DNA: TGCGCCAGCAGCGCGACACAGGGGGCGAGTATGCATGAGCAGTTCTTC.

This chain uses TRBV6-5 with TRBJ2-5; weak D call: TRBD1 (6 bases). V lost 6 bases, J lost 3 bases, and 11 bases lay in between. The CDR3 loop spans 13 amino acids. The germline V gene encodes CDR1 MNHEY and CDR2 SVGAGI. The CDR3 nucleotides read TGTGCCAGCAGAAGGACAGCAAAAGAGACCCAGTACTTC. Translation: CASRRTAKETQYF.

The chain employs TRBV7-9 and TRBJ2-1, with a possible D match to TRBD1 (5 bases). V was shortened by 8 bases and J by 4 bases, with 15 bases between the two germline ends. Germline values: CDR1 SEHNR, CDR2 FQNEAQ (reference sequence). The CDR3 covers 14 residues. The CDR3 reads CASRRTGGYNEQFF. The CDR3 region has the DNA TGTGCCAGCCGAAGAACAGGCGGATACAATGAGCAGTTCTTC. The variable domain in full, completed from reference TRBV7-9 and TRBJ2-1, reads DTGVSQNPRHKITKRGQNVTFRCDPISEHNRLYWYRQTLGQGPEFLTYFQNEAQLEKSRLLSDRFSAERPKGSFSTLEIQRTEQGDSAMYLCASRRTGGYNEQFFGPGTRLTVL.

The V and J genes are TRBV28 and TRBJ2-3, with TRBD1 as a possible D gene (6 bases). CDR1 and CDR2 (germline): MDHEN, SYDVKM. This CDR3 has 14 amino acids. V was pared by 3 bases and J by 1 base, with 8 bases between. CDR3 region: CASSFSGGTDTQYF. The CDR3 DNA reads as TGTGCCAGCAGTTTCTCAGGGGGCACAGATACGCAGTATTTT.